This T cell receptor beta chain was documented in a study of a mutant IDH1 vaccine in newly diagnosed glioma. TCRdb keeps only in-frame clones here, not all; method: immunoSEQ multiplex PCR. The top ten clones hold over 2.5% of a sample with roughly 30,000 clones, around 89% of them seen once. For this clone: Its antigen is unidentified.

Germline V gene lookup returns CDR1 PRHDT and CDR2 FYEKMQ (reference sequence). The CDR3 runs to 16 residues. V lost 5 bases, J lost 1 base, and 14 bases lay in between. Time point given: week 23, last vaccination. Every single dose of the vaccine, 300 ug of mutant IDH1 20-mer peptide, came with topical imiquimod. The material sequenced was PBMCs, taken from a glioma patient whose treatment included an IDH1 peptide vaccine. The chain couples TRBV13 to TRBJ2-2; the D gene could be TRBD1 or TRBD2 (5 bases each). The receptor was isolated from a man between 40 and 49 years old with glioma. This CDR3 is CASSILIGGNTGELFF. CDR3 DNA sequence: TGTGCCAGCAGCATCCTGATTGGGGGGAACACCGGGGAGCTGTTTTTT.